This T cell receptor beta chain was retrieved from a study of monozygotic twins with inflammatory bowel disease (dated by TCRdb to 2018 to 2020). Study-level background: In total, about 28 monozygotic twin pairs made up the full study: 19 Danish pairs, all IBD-discordant, plus nine German pairs, of which four were IBD-concordant and five were IBD-discordant. Disease-associated traits were sought mainly through comparisons between IBD patients and their genetically identical healthy co-twins within discordant pairs. Each individual had, on average, about 151 000 unique TCRalpha sequences and 181 000 unique TCRbeta sequences available for analysis.

The CDR3 contains 14 residues, cysteine and phenylalanine counted. DNA is not recorded here. CDR1 and CDR2 are drawn from the germline V gene: KGHDR, SFDVKD. In regard to this clonotype: No antigen is known for it.

What the authors observed across the whole study: Because patients were on differing immunosuppressive treatments, the repertoires may have picked up extra background noise and inter-individual variability. No single strong signal or clonotype linked to IBD turned up in the results, so the idea that one exists was not supported. No difference in repertoire similarity was observed between concordant and discordant twins, possibly owing to limited statistical power. The analysis was unable to tell apart different T cell subtypes. Compared with healthy twins, IBD patients had fewer clonotypes in common with other individuals, a difference most pronounced in patients showing signs of disease activity. IBD patients had lower TCRbeta repertoire diversity, measured by the inverse Simpson index, than their healthy co-twins.

A roughly 2.7 ml peripheral blood sample was drawn into PAXgene tubes per donor and stored at -80°C. Without any T cell sorting, total RNA was extracted from whole blood using the PAXgene blood miRNA kit on an automated QIAcube. Peripheral blood from monozygotic twin pairs who were concordant or discordant for inflammatory bowel disease underwent deep TCRalpha and TCRbeta repertoire profiling using unique molecular barcoding. For every twin pair, smoking habits were documented, and each individual was categorised as a current, former or never smoker. Receptor amplification or capture employed 5' RACE. The input for every TCR library was around 3.5 ug of total RNA. For each sample, cDNA was synthesized in eight separate reactions using SMARTScribe reverse transcriptase. During cDNA synthesis, template switching was used to introduce unique molecular identifiers that contained a 6-nucleotide sample barcode. Amplification of TCRalpha and TCRbeta cDNA involved two nested PCRs of around 16 and 10 cycles, and each PCR was followed by bead purification. Before amplification, the cDNA was treated with uracil DNA-glycosylase and purified using the QIAquick PCR purification kit. In the second PCR, Illumina TruSeq-compatible adapters and sample-specific barcodes were added. Library quality and concentration were assessed using TapeStation and Qubit, and about 5 ng of each library was pooled. Pooled libraries were sequenced on an Illumina HiSeq2500 single-index Rapid Run with 2 x 100 bp reads and custom sequencing primers. The authors' analysis ran thus. MiGEC version 1.2.6 was used for UMI-based consensus assembly to correct PCR and sequencing errors. V(D)J alignment, clonotype assembly and CDR3 extraction were performed with MiXCR version 2.1.1. To normalise gene usage, clonotype sharing and MAIT/NKT TCR abundance, the analysis used the top 1000, 10 000 and 20 000 clonotypes per sample. After downsampling to 27 000 UMIs, diversity was calculated as the inverse Simpson index using the vegan R package. Paired Mann-Whitney U tests were applied to discordant twin pairs, and Benjamini-Hochberg correction was used for multiple testing. TCRdb reprocessed the reads, reporting each CDR3 protein sequence once and no DNA. The V and J calls and clone size come from TCRdb's table, not from the authors' own analysis. The table held for this sample gives 310,000 or so distinct CDR3 sequences. The ten biggest clones cover approximately 2% of the sample.

The specimen sequenced was blood. The source of this sequence is a human donor with ulcerative colitis or Crohn's disease, or a healthy co-twin of an affected twin (not recorded which). The chain was built from TRBV24-1 and TRBJ1-2; TCRdb's D gene call, TRBD1, goes unchecked for lack of DNA. This receptor carries the CDR3 CATSPRDRNYGYTF.